This T cell receptor (beta chain) was found in a study of T-cell memory formation after mild COVID-19 (dated by TCRdb to the early 2020s). Looking at the study overall: TCR sequence clusters from the two donors were found to be largely donor specific. T-cell clones expanding and contracting after mild COVID-19 in two donors were tracked by longitudinal TCRalpha and TCRbeta repertoire sequencing. Two young, previously healthy adult volunteers made up the cohort, one male and one female.

CDR1 is given as SGDLS and CDR2 as YYNGEE, both from the germline V gene. Trimming takes 0 bases from V and 5 bases from J, and the germline ends sit 12 bases apart. From the cysteine through the phenylalanine, the CDR3 covers 15 amino acids. Just the 45-base CDR3 DNA is kept, in frame starting at base 1. This clonotype was counted between two and nine times. Which antigen it targets is not known. No per-base quality is available; no much larger clone lies one base away. Here is what the overall study found, with its caveats: Only a couple of mild cases were covered by the study, and larger cohorts that include severe cases with pre-infection samples were considered necessary. Contracting CD4+ clones were found mainly in CM and EM memory subsets, while CD8+ clones were enriched in EMRA. The detection of some responding clones in pre-infection memory suggests that pre-existing cross-reactive memory T cells joined the SARS-CoV-2 response. SARS-CoV-2 specificity was not confirmed for the second-wave clones peaking on day 37. From day 15 to 85, contracting clones showed balanced CD4/CD8 phenotypes, whereas a second wave of clones that expanded from day 15 to 37 leaned towards CD4+.

Sequencer: Illumina NovaSeq 6000. cDNA libraries for TCRalpha and TCRbeta were prepared by 5'RACE using constant-segment primers, with sample barcodes and unique molecular identifiers added. RNA was extracted from every sample with Trizol reagent. Library amplification was performed in two PCR steps, and a second sample barcode and Illumina TruSeq adapters were introduced in the second step. The libraries were sequenced on an Illumina NovaSeq using 2 x 150 bp paired-end reads. In the paper's pipeline: The reads were demultiplexed and collapsed into UMI-guided consensus sequences using migec v1.2.7. With mixcr v2.1.11, UMI consensuses were aligned to TRA and TRB V and J templates and assembled into clonotypes. Clonotypes were classified as expanded or contracted when called significant by both edgeR and NoisET, with noise models trained on biological replicates. For edgeR calls, the cutoffs were a false discovery rate-adjusted p below 0.01 and a log2 fold-change threshold of 1. As an exploratory analysis of dynamics, max-normalized trajectories of the 1000 most abundant clonotypes were examined with PCA combined with hierarchical clustering. Separately sequenced CD4+ and CD8+ repertoires were used to assign the CD4 or CD8 phenotype of responding clones. The public sequencing data were trimmed at Q25 with fastp and processed into clonotypes with MiXCR by TCRdb, which kept only in-frame beta chains. Every distinct CDR3 protein forms one entry, paired with its most common genes and DNA. The V and J calls and clone size come from TCRdb's table, not from the authors' own analysis. The sample table records under 400,000 distinct CDR3 sequences; approximately 21% of these occur just once. The ten largest clones add up to approximately 12% of the sample.

PBMCs were isolated by Ficoll-Paque density gradient centrifugation. Sequenced material: PBMCs or a T cell subset sorted from them (not recorded which). In this chain, TRBV9 is recombined with TRBJ2-1, with the D gene tentatively TRBD1 or TRBD2, based on 6 matching bases in each. The clonotype was recovered from an adult woman who had mild COVID-19 (a few samples of this study predate the infection). The sample titles of this study are shuffled in the database, so cell type and time point are left out; the donor was told from shared clones. The nucleotide sequence is given as TGTGCCAGCAGCGTAGTTCCGGGGGCGAACAATGAGCAGTTCTTC. Its translation reads: CASSVVPGANNEQFF.